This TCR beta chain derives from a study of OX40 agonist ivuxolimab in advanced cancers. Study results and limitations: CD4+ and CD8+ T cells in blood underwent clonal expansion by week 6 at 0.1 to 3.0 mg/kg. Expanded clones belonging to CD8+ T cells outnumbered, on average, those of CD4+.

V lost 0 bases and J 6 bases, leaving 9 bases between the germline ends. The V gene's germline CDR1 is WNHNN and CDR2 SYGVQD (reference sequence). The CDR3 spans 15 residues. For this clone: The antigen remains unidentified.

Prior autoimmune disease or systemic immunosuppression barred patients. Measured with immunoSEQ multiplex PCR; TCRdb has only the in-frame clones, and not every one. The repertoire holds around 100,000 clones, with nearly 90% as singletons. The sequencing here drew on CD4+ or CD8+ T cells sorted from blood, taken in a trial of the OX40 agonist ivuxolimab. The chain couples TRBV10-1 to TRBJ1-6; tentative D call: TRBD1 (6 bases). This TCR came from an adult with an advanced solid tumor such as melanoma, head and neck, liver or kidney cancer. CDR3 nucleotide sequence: TGCGCCAGCAGTGAGTCGACAGGACCTAATTCACCCCTCCACTTT. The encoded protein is CASSESTGPNSPLHF.